Listed here are 20 T cell receptor beta chains from one sample, sequenced in a study of T cell changes during pregnancy in multiple sclerosis. Using immunoSEQ multiplex PCR, the repertoire was profiled, and TCRdb retains in-frame clones only, with some absent. The sample holds tens of thousands of clones, approximately 94% seen once. The material sequenced was CD4+ T cells from peripheral blood mononuclear cells, taken in the second trimester of pregnancy. Receptor source: a female donor with multiple sclerosis, enrolled in a pregnancy study.

The rearrangement links TRBV5-1 to TRBJ1-1; TRBD1 aligns across 9 bases. The CDR3 is 16 residues long. Germline CDR1 and CDR2: SGHRS and YFSETQ. V lost 4 bases and J lost 3; bases outside the gene matches: 10. The chain's CDR3 is CASSPGTGITDTEAFF. The CDR3 coding sequence is TGCGCCAGCAGCCCGGGGACAGGGATAACCGACACTGAAGCTTTCTTT.

The rearrangement joins TRBV28 to TRBJ1-1, with D unresolved. The CDR3 sequence is 13 residues long. Germline V gives CDR1 MDHEN, CDR2 SYDVKM. Trimming took off 6 bases at V and 7 bases at J, with 15 bases between the two ends. The CDR3: CASSLRAVGEAFF. CDR3 sequence (DNA): TGTGCCAGCAGCTTGCGGGCTGTGGGTGAAGCTTTCTTT.

The rearrangement links TRBV5-5 to TRBJ1-5, with 11 bases identical to TRBD1. The CDR3 sequence is 17 residues long. The V segment lost 4 bases and the J segment 5 bases; nucleotides outside the gene matches: 11. Germline lookup yields CDR1 SGHKS and CDR2 YYEKEE (reference sequence). DNA for the CDR3: TGTGCCAGCAGCCCCGGGACAGGGGGTAGATTGGATCAGCCCCAGCATTTT. It yields the protein CASSPGTGGRLDQPQHF.

The chain uses TRBV14 and TRBJ1-2; D may be TRBD1 (5 bases). The CDR3 runs 14 residues. CDR1 is SGHDN, CDR2 FVKESK, per germline. Trimming cost V 1 base and J 10 bases, with 16 bases left between them. DNA for the CDR3: TGTGCCAGCAGCCAAGCTAGGACAAAAGGGATCTACACCTTC. Residues: CASSQARTKGIYTF. The whole variable domain, filled in from reference TRBV14 and TRBJ1-2, reads EAGVTQFPSHSVIEKGQTVTLRCDPISGHDNLYWYRRVMGKEIKFLLHFVKESKQDESGMPNNRFLAERTGGTYSTLKVQPAELEDSGVYFCASSQARTKGIYTFGSGTRLTVV.

This chain joins TRBV4-3 and TRBJ1-1; D gene uncertain. With 0 bases removed from V and 0 bases from J, the gap between germline ends came to 11 bases. The CDR3 loop spans 16 amino acids. Germline V gene sequence: CDR1 LGHNA, CDR2 YSLEER. This chain's CDR3 is CASSQEWRSMNTEAFF. In DNA, the CDR3 is TGCGCCAGCAGCCAAGAATGGAGGTCCATGAACACTGAAGCTTTCTTT.

The chain uses TRBV27 and TRBJ1-2; 10 nucleotides agree with TRBD1. Germline CDR1 MNHEY, CDR2 SMNVEV (reference sequence). The V gene end was trimmed by 4 bases and the J gene end by 3 bases; junction bases not matched to a gene: 5. The CDR3 is 15 residues long. The CDR3 is CASSSPGQGHYGYTF. CDR3 nucleotide sequence: TGTGCCAGCAGTTCACCGGGACAGGGGCACTATGGCTACACCTTC.

The rearrangement joins TRBV6-6 to TRBJ2-3; tentative D call: TRBD2 (7 bases). The CDR3 has 16 residues. The ends were cut back, 2 bases at V and 0 bases at J, with 12 bases in the middle. Per the germline V gene, CDR1 is MNHNY and CDR2 is SVGAGI (reference sequence). CDR3 region: CASSYGRGQSTDTQYF. CDR3 DNA sequence: TGTGCCAGCAGTTACGGGCGGGGGCAGAGCACAGATACGCAGTATTTT.

The chain carries TRBV5-1 and TRBJ2-3; 12 bases are shared with TRBD2. The CDR3 length is 16 residues. The V gene's germline CDR1 is SGHRS and CDR2 YFSETQ. V was pared by 3 bases and J by 5 bases, with 7 bases of the junction left unmatched. In DNA form, the CDR3 reads TGCGCCAGCAGCTCTAACCTAGCGGGGGGGGTAGATACGCAGTATTTT. This gives the protein CASSSNLAGGVDTQYF.

This chain connects TRBV6-5 to TRBJ2-6; no clear D. The CDR3 is made up of 13 amino acids. V lost 8 bases, J lost 0 bases, and 5 bases lay in between. From germline, CDR1 is MNHEY and CDR2 SVGAGI. DNA for the CDR3: TGTGCCAGCCACACCTCTGGGGCCAACGTCCTGACTTTC. Amino acids: CASHTSGANVLTF.

Only a few counts were recorded for this clone. This CDR3 is CASKPIQGAKGNYGYTF. The CDR3 coding sequence is TGTGCCAGTAAGCCTATCCAGGGGGCCAAAGGCAACTATGGCTACACCTTC. The chain employs TRBV19 and TRBJ1-2, with TRBD1 identical over 8 bases. CDR1 LNHDA and CDR2 SQIVND come from the germline V gene (reference sequence). J gave up 2 bases and V 7 bases, and 15 bases lay outside the gene matches. The CDR3 is 17 amino acids.

The rearrangement joins TRBV2 to TRBJ2-1, with 11 bases fitting TRBD1. This CDR3 comprises 13 residues. Germline CDR1 reads SNHLY; CDR2 reads FYNNEI. After removal of 4 bases from V and 10 bases from J, the junction contained 3 bases not matched to a gene. This CDR3 reads CASSGDRGKEQFF. The CDR3, as DNA: TGTGCCAGCAGTGGGGACAGGGGGAAAGAGCAGTTCTTC.

The chain employs TRBV4-1 and TRBJ2-4; D ambiguous. The germline gives CDR1 MGHRA, CDR2 YSYEKL. The CDR3 has 14 residues. V dropped 0 bases and J dropped 3 bases, with 6 bases sitting between them. CDR3 in DNA: TGCGCCAGCAGCCAAGAATCCCTCAAAAACATTCAGTACTTC. Residues: CASSQESLKNIQYF.

The V and J genes are TRBV2 and TRBJ1-1; unclear D gene. V was pared by 6 bases and J by 7 bases, with 18 bases between. The germline V gene has CDR1 SNHLY and CDR2 FYNNEI. The CDR3 extends over 14 amino acids. CDR3 amino acids: CASRVLLSYYEAFF. The CDR3 DNA follows: TGTGCCAGCAGGGTTCTTTTAAGCTACTATGAAGCTTTCTTT. The variable domain in full, with the rest retrieved from reference TRBV2 and TRBJ1-1, is EPEVTQTPSHQVTQMGQEVILRCVPISNHLYFYWYRQILGQKVEFLVSFYNNEISEKSEIFDDQFSVERPDGSNFTLKIRSTKLEDSAMYFCASRVLLSYYEAFFGQGTRLTVV.

The gene calls are TRBV5-8 and TRBJ2-2; possible D gene TRBD1, 6 bases. The germline CDR1 and CDR2 sequences are SGHTS and YDEGEE. The CDR3 loop spans 14 amino acids. V lost 6 bases to trimming and J lost 4 bases, with 13 bases between them. The CDR3 sequence is CASTPGQLTGELFF. The CDR3 nucleotides read TGTGCCAGCACCCCGGGACAACTCACCGGGGAGCTGTTTTTT.

V usage is TRBV5-1 and J usage is TRBJ2-4, with 9 positions matching TRBD1. The trim removed 4 bases at V and 8 bases at J, leaving 13 bases unmatched. Germline assignment: CDR1 SGHRS and CDR2 YFSETQ. This CDR3 has 16 residues. In DNA, the CDR3 is TGCGCCAGCAGCCCTCAGGGGGACAGGGTGTGGGACATTCAGTACTTC. It encodes CASSPQGDRVWDIQYF.

This clone was picked up one time. The chain has TRBV7-2 and TRBJ2-5, with D possibly matching TRBD2 (5 bases). This CDR3 has 13 residues. Germline CDR1 and CDR2: SGHTA and FQGNSA. The V end lost 1 base, the J end lost 5 bases, and 8 bases lay between the germline ends. The CDR3 DNA is TGTGCCAGCAGCTTAGGGGGAGTGGAGACCCAGTACTTC. Translating it yields CASSLGGVETQYF. The whole variable domain, remainder taken from reference TRBV7-2 and TRBJ2-5, is GAGVSQSPSNKVTEKGKDVELRCDPISGHTALYWYRQSLGQGLEFLIYFQGNSAPDKSGLPSDRFSAERTGGSVSTLTIQRTQQEDSAVYLCASSLGGVETQYFGPGTRLLVL.

The chain employs TRBV15 and TRBJ1-6; D unresolved. The CDR3 extends over 15 amino acids. Germline V gene sequence: CDR1 LNHNV, CDR2 YYDKDF (reference sequence). V gave up 1 base and J gave up 7 bases, with 11 bases separating them. The CDR3 here is CATSRVRTGNSPLHF. The DNA of the CDR3 is TGTGCCACCAGCAGAGTCAGGACTGGGAATTCACCCCTCCACTTT.

This chain joins TRBV28 and TRBJ1-2; 9 bases line up with TRBD1. The CDR3 has 14 amino acids. The trim removed 9 bases at V and 7 bases at J, leaving 12 bases unmatched. The V gene's germline CDR1 is MDHEN and CDR2 SYDVKM. CDR3 DNA sequence: TGTGCCAGTTGCCTCACAGGGGGCGACGGTGGCTACACCTTC. Translating gives CASCLTGGDGGYTF.

Here the CDR3 DNA reads TGTGCCAGCAGCCTAGTGGGGCGGAGCGGGGCCTCCTACGAGCAGTACTTC. Translation: CASSLVGRSGASYEQYF. The genes are TRBV7-2 and TRBJ2-7; 7 bases are shared with TRBD2. The length of the CDR3 is 17 residues. CDR1 SGHTA and CDR2 FQGNSA come from the germline V gene. V trimming: 5 bases; J trimming: 0 bases; junction bases outside the gene matches: 13.

J is TRBJ2-3 and V is TRBV25-1; D might be TRBD2 (6 bases). The V end lost 1 base, the J end lost 2 bases, and 10 bases lay between the germline ends. CDR3 length equals 15 residues. Looked up from germline, CDR1 is MGHDK and CDR2 is SYGVNS. CDR3 residues: CASSEFAGTTDTQYF. CDR3 sequence (DNA): TGTGCCAGCAGTGAATTTGCGGGAACCACAGATACGCAGTATTTT.